This T cell receptor (beta chain) is drawn from a study of control samples from healthy donors and cancer patients. This table comes from immunoSEQ multiplex PCR, and its TCRdb copy is limited to in-frame clones, with some not included. This sample has 120,000 or so clones; around 94% occur once, and the top ten carry approximately 0.58%. This clone was counted once. V was shortened by 7 bases and J by 5 bases, with 17 bases between the two germline ends. The V gene's germline CDR1 is MNHEY and CDR2 SMNVEV (reference sequence). The CDR3 is made up of 15 amino acids. The sample comprised PBMCs. V gene TRBV27 combines with J gene TRBJ2-2, with D possibly matching TRBD2 (7 bases). The sequence came from a man at least 80 years old with head and neck cancer. The chain's CDR3 is CASTGGGRGTGELFF. CDR3 in DNA: TGTGCCAGCACTGGGGGGGGCCGGGGTACCGGGGAGCTGTTTTTT.